The source of this T cell receptor (beta chain) is a study of blood T cells in healthy people across ages. Study-level points and caveats: Lack of knowledge of donor CMV status possibly confounded expanded clonotype changes.

Germline values: CDR1 DFQATT, CDR2 SNEGSKA (reference sequence). CDR3 size: 14 residues. Between the trimmed V and J ends, which lost 0 bases and 10 bases, there was a span of 13 bases. PCR was performed a second time for about 7 to 12 cycles using a sample-barcoded 5' primer and a J-beta primer mix. Each cDNA molecule was tagged by a template-switch adaptor that had 12 random nucleotides. CDR3-containing paired-end reads numbered at least 2.5 million in each sample. One entry per CDR3 protein results from TCRdb running MiXCR on the 5' RACE reads. Among a few hundred thousand distinct CDR3 sequences listed, roughly 28% were seen once. This clonotype appeared a few times. Antigen: not known.

This chain uses TRBV20-1 with TRBJ1-6; possibly TRBD1 for D (6 bases). The sequence derives from a woman in her 70s in good health. The sample comprised blood. CDR3 loop: CSAREGGGISPLHF. The CDR3 DNA follows: TGCAGTGCTAGAGAAGGGGGAGGAATCTCACCCCTCCACTTT.